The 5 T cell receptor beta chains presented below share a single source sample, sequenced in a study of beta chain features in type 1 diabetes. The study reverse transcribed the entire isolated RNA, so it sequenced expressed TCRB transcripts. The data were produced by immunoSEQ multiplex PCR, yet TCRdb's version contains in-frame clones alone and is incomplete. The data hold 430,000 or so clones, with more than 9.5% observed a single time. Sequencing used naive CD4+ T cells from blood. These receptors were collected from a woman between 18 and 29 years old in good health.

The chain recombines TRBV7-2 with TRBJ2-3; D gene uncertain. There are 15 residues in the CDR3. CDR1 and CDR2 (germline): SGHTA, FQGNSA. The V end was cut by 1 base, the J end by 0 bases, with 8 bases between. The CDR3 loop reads CASSLGRLSTDTQYF. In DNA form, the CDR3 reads TGTGCCAGCAGCTTAGGGCGCCTTAGCACAGATACGCAGTATTTT. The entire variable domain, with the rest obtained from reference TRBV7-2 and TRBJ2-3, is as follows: GAGVSQSPSNKVTEKGKDVELRCDPISGHTALYWYRQSLGQGLEFLIYFQGNSAPDKSGLPSDRFSAERTGGSVSTLTIQRTQQEDSAVYLCASSLGRLSTDTQYFGPGTRLTVL.

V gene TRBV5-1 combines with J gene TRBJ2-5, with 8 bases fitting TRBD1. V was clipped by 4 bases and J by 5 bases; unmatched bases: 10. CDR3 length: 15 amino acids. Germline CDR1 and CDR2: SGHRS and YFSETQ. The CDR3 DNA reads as TGCGCCAGCAGCGCTGACAGGGGAGAGCGGGAGACCCAGTACTTC. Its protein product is CASSADRGERETQYF.

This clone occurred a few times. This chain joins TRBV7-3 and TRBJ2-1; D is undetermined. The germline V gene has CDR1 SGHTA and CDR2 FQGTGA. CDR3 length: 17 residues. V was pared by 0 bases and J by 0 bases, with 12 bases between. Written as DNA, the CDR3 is TGTGCCAGCAGCTTAACCGTGGTGTTGAGCTCCTACAATGAGCAGTTCTTC. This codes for CASSLTVVLSSYNEQFF. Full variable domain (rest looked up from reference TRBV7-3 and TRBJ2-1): GAGVSQTPSNKVTEKGKYVELRCDPISGHTALYWYRQSLGQGPEFLIYFQGTGAADDSGLPNDRFFAVRPEGSVSTLKIQRTERGDSAVYLCASSLTVVLSSYNEQFFGPGTRLTVL.

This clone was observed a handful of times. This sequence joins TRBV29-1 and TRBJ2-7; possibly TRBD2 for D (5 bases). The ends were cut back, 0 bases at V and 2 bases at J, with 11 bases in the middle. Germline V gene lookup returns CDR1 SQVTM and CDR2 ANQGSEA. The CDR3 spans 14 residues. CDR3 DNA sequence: TGCAGCGTTGAAGACCCCCGGGGAGCCTACGAGCAGTACGTC. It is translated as CSVEDPRGAYEQYV.

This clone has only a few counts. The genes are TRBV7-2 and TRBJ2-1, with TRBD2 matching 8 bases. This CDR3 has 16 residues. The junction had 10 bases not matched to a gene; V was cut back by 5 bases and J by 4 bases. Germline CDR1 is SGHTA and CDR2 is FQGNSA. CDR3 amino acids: CASSQSGSGGYNEQFF. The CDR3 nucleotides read TGTGCCAGCAGCCAGAGCGGGAGCGGCGGGTACAATGAGCAGTTCTTC.